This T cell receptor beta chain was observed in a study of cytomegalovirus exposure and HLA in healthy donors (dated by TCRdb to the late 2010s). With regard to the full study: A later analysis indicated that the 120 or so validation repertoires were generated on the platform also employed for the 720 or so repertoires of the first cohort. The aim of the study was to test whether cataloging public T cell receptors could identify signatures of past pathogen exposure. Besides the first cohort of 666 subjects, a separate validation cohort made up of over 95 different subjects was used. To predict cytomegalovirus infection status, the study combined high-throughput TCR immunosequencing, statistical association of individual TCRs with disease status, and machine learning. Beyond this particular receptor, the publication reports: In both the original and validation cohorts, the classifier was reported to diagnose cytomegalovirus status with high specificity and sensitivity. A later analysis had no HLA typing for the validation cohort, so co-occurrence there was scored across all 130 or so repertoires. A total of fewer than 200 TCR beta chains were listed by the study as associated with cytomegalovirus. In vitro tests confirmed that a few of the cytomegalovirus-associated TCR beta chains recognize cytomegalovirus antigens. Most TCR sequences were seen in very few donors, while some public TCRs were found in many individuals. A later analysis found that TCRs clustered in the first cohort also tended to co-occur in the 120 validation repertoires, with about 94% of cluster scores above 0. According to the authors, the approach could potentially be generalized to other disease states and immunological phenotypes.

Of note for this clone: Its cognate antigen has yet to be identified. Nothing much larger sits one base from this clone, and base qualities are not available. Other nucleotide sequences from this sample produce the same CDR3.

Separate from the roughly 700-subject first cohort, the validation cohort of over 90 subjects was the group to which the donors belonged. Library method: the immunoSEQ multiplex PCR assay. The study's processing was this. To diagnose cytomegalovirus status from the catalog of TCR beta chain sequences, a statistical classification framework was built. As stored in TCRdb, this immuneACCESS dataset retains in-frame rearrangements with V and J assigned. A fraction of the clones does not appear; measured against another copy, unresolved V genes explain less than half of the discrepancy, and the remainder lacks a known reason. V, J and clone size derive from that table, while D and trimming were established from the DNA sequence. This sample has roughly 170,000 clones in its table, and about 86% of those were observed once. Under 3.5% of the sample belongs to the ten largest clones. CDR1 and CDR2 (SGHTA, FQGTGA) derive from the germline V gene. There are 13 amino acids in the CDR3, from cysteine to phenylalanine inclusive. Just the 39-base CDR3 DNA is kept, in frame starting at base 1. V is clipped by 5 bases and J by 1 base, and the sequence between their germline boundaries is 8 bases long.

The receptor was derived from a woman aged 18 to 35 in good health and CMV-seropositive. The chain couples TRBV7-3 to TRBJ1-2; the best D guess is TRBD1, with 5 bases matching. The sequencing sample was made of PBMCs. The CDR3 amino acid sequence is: CASSPDSNYGYTF. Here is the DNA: TGTGCCAGCAGCCCTGACAGTAACTATGGCTACACCTTC.